This TCR beta chain emerged from a study of control samples from healthy donors and cancer patients. Trimming cost V 0 bases and J 5 bases, with 13 bases left between them. Germline V gene data show CDR1 as MRHNA and CDR2 as SNTAGT. The length of the CDR3 is 15 residues. Measured with immunoSEQ multiplex PCR; TCRdb has only the in-frame clones, and not every one. The sample shows 200,000 or so clones, just under 95% of them seen only once. Sequencing was done on a sample of blood. The sequence came from a man aged 45 to 65 in good health. The chain couples TRBV6-4 to TRBJ1-1; D uncertain. This CDR3 is CASSDSGRPSTEAFF. In nucleotides, the CDR3 is TGTGCCAGCAGTGACTCCGGACGGCCTTCGACTGAAGCTTTCTTT.